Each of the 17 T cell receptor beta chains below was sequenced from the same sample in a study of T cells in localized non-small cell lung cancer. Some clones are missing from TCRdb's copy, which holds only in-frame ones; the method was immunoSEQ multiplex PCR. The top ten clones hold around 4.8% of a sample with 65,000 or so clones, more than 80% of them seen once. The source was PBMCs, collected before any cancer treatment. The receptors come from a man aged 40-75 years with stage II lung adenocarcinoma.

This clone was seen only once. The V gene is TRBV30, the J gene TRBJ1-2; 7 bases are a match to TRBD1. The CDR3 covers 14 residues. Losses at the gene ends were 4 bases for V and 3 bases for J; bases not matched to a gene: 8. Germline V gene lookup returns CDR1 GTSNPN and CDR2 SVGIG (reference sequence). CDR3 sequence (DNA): TGTGCCTGGACCAGGGGGTACGGTGACTATGGCTACACCTTC. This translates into CAWTRGYGDYGYTF.

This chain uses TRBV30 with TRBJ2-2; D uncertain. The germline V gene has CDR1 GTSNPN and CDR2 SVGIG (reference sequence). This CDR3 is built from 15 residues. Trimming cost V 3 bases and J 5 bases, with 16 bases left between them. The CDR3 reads CAWSSTNAETGELFF. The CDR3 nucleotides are TGTGCCTGGAGCTCTACCAATGCGGAGACCGGGGAGCTGTTTTTT.

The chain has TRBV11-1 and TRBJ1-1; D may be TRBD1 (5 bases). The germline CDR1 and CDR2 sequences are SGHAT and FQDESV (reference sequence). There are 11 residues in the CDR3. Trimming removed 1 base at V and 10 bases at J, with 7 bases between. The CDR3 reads CASSLVTGAFF. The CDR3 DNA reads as TGTGCCAGCAGCTTAGTAACAGGAGCTTTCTTT.

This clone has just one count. The DNA for the CDR3 is TGTGCCAGCAGTTCGGGACAGGGAATGTGGCAGCCCCAGCATTTT. This gives the protein CASSSGQGMWQPQHF. This sequence joins TRBV6-5 and TRBJ1-5; 9 positions match TRBD1. The CDR3 extends over 15 amino acids. The V gene end was trimmed by 4 bases and the J gene end by 7 bases; junction bases not matched to a gene: 8. In germline, CDR1 is MNHEY, CDR2 SVGAGI.

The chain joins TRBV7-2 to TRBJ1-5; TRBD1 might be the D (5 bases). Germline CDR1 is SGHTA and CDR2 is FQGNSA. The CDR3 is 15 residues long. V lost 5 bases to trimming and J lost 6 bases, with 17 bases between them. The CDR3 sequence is CASSPQGGAGQPQHF. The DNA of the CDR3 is TGTGCCAGCAGCCCCCAGGGCGGGGCTGGTCAGCCCCAGCATTTT.

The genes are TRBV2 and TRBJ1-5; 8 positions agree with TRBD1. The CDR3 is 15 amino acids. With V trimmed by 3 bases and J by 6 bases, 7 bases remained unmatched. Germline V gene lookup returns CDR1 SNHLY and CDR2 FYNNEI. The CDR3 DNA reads TGTGCCAGCAGTGATGACCGGGACAGGATTCAGCCCCAGCATTTT. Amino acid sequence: CASSDDRDRIQPQHF.

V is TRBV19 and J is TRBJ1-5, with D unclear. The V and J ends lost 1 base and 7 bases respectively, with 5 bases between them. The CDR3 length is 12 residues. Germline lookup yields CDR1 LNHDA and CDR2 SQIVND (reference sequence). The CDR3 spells CASSIGRQPQHF. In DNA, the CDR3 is TGTGCCAGTAGTATAGGGCGGCAGCCCCAGCATTTT.

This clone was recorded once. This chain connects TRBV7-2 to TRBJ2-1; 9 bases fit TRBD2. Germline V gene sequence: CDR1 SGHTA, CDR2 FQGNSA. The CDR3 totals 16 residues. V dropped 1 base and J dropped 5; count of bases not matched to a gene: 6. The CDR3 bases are TGTGCCAGCAGCTTAGTGTGGACTAGCGTCAACAATGAGCAGTTCTTC. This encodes CASSLVWTSVNNEQFF.

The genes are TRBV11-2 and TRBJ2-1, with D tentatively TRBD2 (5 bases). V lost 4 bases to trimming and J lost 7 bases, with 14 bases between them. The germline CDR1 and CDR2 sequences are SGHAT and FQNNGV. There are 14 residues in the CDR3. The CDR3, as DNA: TGTGCCAGCAGCTCGGTTAGCGTGGGGAATGAGCAGTTCTTC. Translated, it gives CASSSVSVGNEQFF.

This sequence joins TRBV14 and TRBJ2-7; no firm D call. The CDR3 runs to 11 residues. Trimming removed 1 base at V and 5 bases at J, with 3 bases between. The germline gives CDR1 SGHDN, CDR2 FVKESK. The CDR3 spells CASSQVHEQYF. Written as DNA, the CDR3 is TGTGCCAGCAGCCAAGTCCACGAGCAGTACTTC.

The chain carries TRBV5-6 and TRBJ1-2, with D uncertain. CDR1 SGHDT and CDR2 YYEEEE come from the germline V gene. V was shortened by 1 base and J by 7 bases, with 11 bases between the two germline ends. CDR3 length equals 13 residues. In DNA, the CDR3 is TGTGCCAGCAGCTTGCGGGCTCGGGGTGGCTACACCTTC. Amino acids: CASSLRARGGYTF.

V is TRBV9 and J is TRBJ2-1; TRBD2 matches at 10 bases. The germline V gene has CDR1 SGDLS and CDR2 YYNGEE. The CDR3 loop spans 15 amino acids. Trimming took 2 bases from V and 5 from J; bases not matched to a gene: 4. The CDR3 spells CASSVLAGVDNEQFF. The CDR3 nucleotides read TGTGCCAGCAGCGTTCTAGCGGGAGTCGACAATGAGCAGTTCTTC.

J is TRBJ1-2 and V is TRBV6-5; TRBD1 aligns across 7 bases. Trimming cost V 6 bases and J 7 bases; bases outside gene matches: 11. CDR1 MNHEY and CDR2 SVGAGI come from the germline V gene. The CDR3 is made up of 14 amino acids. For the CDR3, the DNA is TGTGCCAGCAGCCGACAGGGCCGATCGGTTGGCTACACCTTC. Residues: CASSRQGRSVGYTF.

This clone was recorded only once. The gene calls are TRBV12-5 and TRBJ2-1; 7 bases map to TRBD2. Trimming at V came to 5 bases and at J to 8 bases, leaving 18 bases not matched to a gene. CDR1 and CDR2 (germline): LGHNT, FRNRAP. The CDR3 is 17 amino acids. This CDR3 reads CASGPPQRDGPFDEQFF. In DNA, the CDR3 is TGTGCTAGTGGTCCCCCTCAGCGGGACGGCCCTTTCGATGAGCAGTTCTTC.

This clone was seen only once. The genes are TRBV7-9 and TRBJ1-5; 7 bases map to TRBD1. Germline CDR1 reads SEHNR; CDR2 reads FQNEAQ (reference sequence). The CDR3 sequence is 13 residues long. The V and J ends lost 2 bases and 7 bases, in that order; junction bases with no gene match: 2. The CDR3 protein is CASSLTGEQPQHF. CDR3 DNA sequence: TGTGCCAGCAGCTTAACAGGGGAACAGCCCCAGCATTTT.

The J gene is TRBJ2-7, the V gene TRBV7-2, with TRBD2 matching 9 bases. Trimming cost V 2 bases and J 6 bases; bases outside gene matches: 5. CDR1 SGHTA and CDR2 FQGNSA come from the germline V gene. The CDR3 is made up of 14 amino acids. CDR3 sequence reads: CASSLKASGIEQYF. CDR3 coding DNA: TGTGCCAGCAGCTTAAAGGCTAGCGGGATCGAGCAGTACTTC.

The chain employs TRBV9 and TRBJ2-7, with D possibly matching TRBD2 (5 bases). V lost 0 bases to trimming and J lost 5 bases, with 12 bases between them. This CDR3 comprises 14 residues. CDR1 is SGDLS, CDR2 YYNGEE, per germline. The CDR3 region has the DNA TGTGCCAGCAGCGTAGAGGTCTTCGGGAACGAGCAGTACTTC. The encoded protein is CASSVEVFGNEQYF. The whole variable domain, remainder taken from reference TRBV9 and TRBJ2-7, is DSGVTQTPKHLITATGQRVTLRCSPRSGDLSVYWYQQSLDQGLQFLIQYYNGEERAKGNILERFSAQQFPDLHSELNLSSLELGDSALYFCASSVEVFGNEQYFGPGTRLTVT.